The 22 T cell receptor beta chains presented below share a single source sample, sequenced in a study of cytomegalovirus exposure and HLA in healthy donors. The primer mix had 60 Vbeta and 13 Jbeta primers. Using immunoSEQ multiplex PCR, the repertoire was profiled, and TCRdb retains in-frame clones only, with some absent. The data show roughly 190,000 clones, over 75% seen once. The sequenced sample consisted of PBMCs. Every receptor here comes from a man younger than 35 in good health and CMV-seronegative.

V and J are TRBV5-4 and TRBJ1-1; D ambiguous. Germline V CDR1 and CDR2: SGHNT, YYREEE (reference sequence). CDR3 length: 14 amino acids. V lost 3 bases, J lost 0 bases, and 9 bases lay in between. For the CDR3, the DNA is TGTGCCAGCAGCTCCCCCCAGATGAACACTGAAGCTTTCTTT. Encoded protein: CASSSPQMNTEAFF.

The table lists this clone with a count of one. The chain joins TRBV19 to TRBJ2-1, with D maybe TRBD1 (6 bases). Germline V gene lookup returns CDR1 LNHDA and CDR2 SQIVND (reference sequence). Trimming shortened V by 3 bases and J by 9 bases, and 12 bases separated the two germline ends. The CDR3 consists of 13 residues. The CDR3 DNA sequence: TGTGCCAGTAGTATGGGAACAGGGTCTGAGCAGTTCTTC. Protein: CASSMGTGSEQFF. Filled out from reference TRBV19 and TRBJ2-1, the complete variable domain reads DGGITQSPKYLFRKEGQNVTLSCEQNLNHDAMYWYRQDPGQGLRLIYYSQIVNDFQKGDIAEGYSVSREKKESFPLTVTSAQKNPTAFYLCASSMGTGSEQFFGPGTRLTVL.

The gene calls are TRBV4-1 and TRBJ1-1; TRBD1 aligns across 9 bases. Germline V CDR1 and CDR2: MGHRA, YSYEKL. With 4 bases clipped from V and 5 bases from J, the junction kept 14 bases outside the gene matches. This CDR3 has 17 residues. CDR3 residues: CASSRTGTGFGKTEAFF. The CDR3 nucleotides read TGCGCCAGCAGCCGAACCGGGACAGGGTTTGGAAAAACTGAAGCTTTCTTT.

About this clone itself: Different DNA sequences within this sample yield the same CDR3. The chain uses TRBV2 and TRBJ1-1; TRBD1 matches 11 bases. The CDR3 is 12 residues long. Germline CDR1 is SNHLY and CDR2 is FYNNEI. Unmatched junction bases numbered 8, after V lost 6 bases and J lost 14 bases. CDR3 residues: CASRGQGVVAFF. The CDR3 DNA reads TGTGCCAGCAGGGGACAGGGGGTTGTAGCCTTCTTT.

The rearrangement links TRBV5-4 to TRBJ1-1; TRBD1 might be the D (6 bases). With 4 bases removed from V and 5 bases from J, the gap between germline ends came to 21 bases. CDR3 length: 16 residues. The germline V gene encodes CDR1 SGHNT and CDR2 YYREEE (reference sequence). The CDR3 protein is CASSRGGARLWTEAFF. The CDR3 DNA reads TGTGCCAGCAGCCGGGGGGGGGCCCGTTTGTGGACTGAAGCTTTCTTT.

J is TRBJ1-2 and V is TRBV6-5; D uncertain. V lost 0 bases and J 3 bases, leaving 5 bases between the germline ends. The CDR3 sequence is 13 residues long. CDR1 and CDR2 (germline): MNHEY, SVGAGI. In DNA, the CDR3 is TGTGCCAGCAGTTACTCGAGCTACTATGGCTACACCTTC. Protein sequence: CASSYSSYYGYTF.

The chain has TRBV13 and TRBJ2-3; 9 positions match TRBD2. The CDR3 spans 17 residues. Trimming cost V 4 bases and J 2 bases; bases outside gene matches: 10. The germline gives CDR1 PRHDT, CDR2 FYEKMQ (reference sequence). The CDR3, as DNA: TGTGCCAGCAGCTCCCGAAGTAGCGGGGGAAACACAGATACGCAGTATTTT. It is translated as CASSSRSSGGNTDTQYF.

The rearrangement links TRBV7-2 to TRBJ2-3; weak D call: TRBD1 (5 bases). Per germline, CDR1 SGHTA and CDR2 FQGNSA. Trimming left V 6 bases short and J 3 bases short, with 16 bases between. This CDR3 contains 15 residues. The CDR3 loop is CASSMFGANTDTQYF. The DNA for the CDR3 is TGTGCCAGCAGTATGTTTGGGGCCAATACAGATACGCAGTATTTT.

V gene TRBV9 combines with J gene TRBJ1-3; D may be TRBD1 (5 bases). CDR3 length equals 16 residues. V was pared by 4 bases and J by 3 bases, with 17 bases between. CDR1 SGDLS and CDR2 YYNGEE come from the germline V gene. CDR3 protein: CASSPPGPGGGNTIYF. The CDR3 DNA follows: TGTGCCAGCAGCCCCCCCGGACCGGGGGGTGGAAACACCATATATTTT. Full variable domain (outside the CDR3, taken from reference TRBV9 and TRBJ1-3): DSGVTQTPKHLITATGQRVTLRCSPRSGDLSVYWYQQSLDQGLQFLIQYYNGEERAKGNILERFSAQQFPDLHSELNLSSLELGDSALYFCASSPPGPGGGNTIYFGEGSWLTVV.

The chain couples TRBV7-2 to TRBJ1-2; maybe TRBD1 (5 bases). The germline V and J ends were trimmed by 5 bases and 4 bases, with 14 bases remaining between them. Germline loops: CDR1 SGHTA, CDR2 FQGNSA. The CDR3 runs to 14 residues. The CDR3, as DNA: TGTGCCAGCAGCCCTAGTGGTAGGGGCTATGGCTACACCTTC. Translation gives CASSPSGRGYGYTF.

This clone was recorded only once. The chain combines TRBV11-3 with TRBJ1-3; D is undetermined. CDR1 and CDR2 (germline): SGHNT, YENEEA. V was shortened by 5 bases and J by 1 base, with 6 bases between the two germline ends. The CDR3 sequence is 13 residues long. Written as DNA, the CDR3 is TGTGCCAGCAGCCGGAGGTCTGGAAACACCATATATTTT. Translation gives CASSRRSGNTIYF.

V usage is TRBV5-1 and J usage is TRBJ2-1, with TRBD1 matching 7 bases. The trim removed 5 bases at V and 7 bases at J, leaving 9 bases unmatched. The length of the CDR3 is 14 residues. Germline V lookup: CDR1 SGHRS, CDR2 YFSETQ. The CDR3 sequence is CASRLGTGVNEQFF. The CDR3 region has the DNA TGCGCCAGCAGATTAGGTACAGGGGTGAATGAGCAGTTCTTC.

This chain connects TRBV30 to TRBJ1-6; 8 bases fit TRBD1. The CDR3 runs to 13 residues. Germline V gene data show CDR1 as GTSNPN and CDR2 as SVGIG (reference sequence). J was trimmed by 5 bases and V by 5 bases; bases with no gene match: 2. CDR3 loop: CAWQGADNSPLHF. CDR3 in DNA: TGTGCCTGGCAGGGGGCGGATAATTCACCCCTCCACTTT. Supplemented by reference TRBV30 and TRBJ1-6, the full variable domain reads SQTIHQWPATLVQPVGSPLSLECTVEGTSNPNLYWYRQAAGRGLQLLFYSVGIGQISSEVPQNLSASRPQDRQFILSSKKLLLSDSGFYLCAWQGADNSPLHFGNGTRLTVT.

DNA of the CDR3: TGTGCCAGCAGTTTTGGCGGGAGGTACAATGAGCAGTTCTTC. Translating it yields CASSFGGRYNEQFF. The gene calls are TRBV27 and TRBJ2-1; 8 bases line up with TRBD2. The CDR3 length is 14 residues. CDR1 MNHEY and CDR2 SMNVEV come from the germline V gene (reference sequence). V gave up 3 bases and J gave up 4 bases; unmatched junction bases: 2.

The chain links TRBV5-5 to TRBJ2-5; D possibly corresponds to TRBD2 (6 bases). Judging by the DNA end, TRBJ2-7 fits better; the J call may be wrong. The CDR3 consists of 15 residues. Germline V gene data show CDR1 as SGHKS and CDR2 as YYEKEE (reference sequence). CDR3 sequence: CASSTDRDSPYEQYF. Written as DNA, the CDR3 is TGTGCCAGCAGCACTGACCGGGACTCACCCTACGAGCAGTACTTC.

The chain carries TRBV5-1 and TRBJ1-1, with 8 positions matching TRBD1. V dropped 4 bases and J dropped 5; count of bases not matched to a gene: 10. CDR3 length equals 15 residues. Germline CDR1 SGHRS, CDR2 YFSETQ. CDR3 sequence (DNA): TGCGCCAGCAGCCTCCACAGGGGGTCGGGGACTGAAGCTTTCTTT. Encoded protein: CASSLHRGSGTEAFF.

The chain employs TRBV7-2 and TRBJ2-7; 10 bases agree with TRBD1. V gave up 7 bases and J gave up 4 bases; unmatched junction bases: 10. The CDR3 is 15 amino acids. Germline-derived CDR1 and CDR2 are SGHTA and FQGNSA. CDR3 sequence: CASNVAGTGVYEQYF. DNA of the CDR3: TGTGCCAGCAACGTAGCAGGGACAGGGGTTTACGAGCAGTACTTC.

This clone was seen a handful of times. V is TRBV4-3 and J is TRBJ2-7, with TRBD2 as a possible D gene (6 bases). CDR3 length equals 14 residues. Germline values: CDR1 LGHNA, CDR2 YSLEER. Trimming removed 0 bases from V and 6 bases from J, with 12 bases in between. In nucleotides, the CDR3 is TGCGCCAGCAGCCAAGATCTGAGGACTACCGAGCAGTACTTC. Residues: CASSQDLRTTEQYF.

V usage is TRBV7-9 and J usage is TRBJ2-1; 7 nucleotides line up with TRBD2. The CDR3 extends over 17 amino acids. The germline CDR1 and CDR2 sequences are SEHNR and FQNEAQ (reference sequence). V dropped 7 bases and J dropped 10; count of bases not matched to a gene: 22. The CDR3 DNA sequence: TGTGCCAGCAACAACCCCAGTGGGAGGGCCAATCTAGGAGAGCAGTTCTTC. This sequence encodes CASNNPSGRANLGEQFF.

The chain couples TRBV9 to TRBJ2-7; 7 nucleotides line up with TRBD1. V gave up 4 bases and J gave up 6 bases; unmatched junction bases: 7. The germline CDR1 and CDR2 sequences are SGDLS and YYNGEE. CDR3 length equals 13 residues. The CDR3 reads CASSSGQEFEQYF. In DNA, the CDR3 is TGTGCCAGCAGCTCAGGACAGGAATTCGAGCAGTACTTC.

This chain connects TRBV9 to TRBJ2-5, with D perhaps matching TRBD1 (6 bases). The CDR3 contains 12 residues. Trimming left V 5 bases short and J 7 bases short, with 12 bases between. Germline values: CDR1 SGDLS, CDR2 YYNGEE. CDR3 sequence reads: CASSAGDGTQYF. Here the CDR3 DNA reads TGTGCCAGCAGTGCAGGGGACGGGACCCAGTACTTC. The full variable domain, its missing parts supplied by reference TRBV9 and TRBJ2-5, is DSGVTQTPKHLITATGQRVTLRCSPRSGDLSVYWYQQSLDQGLQFLIQYYNGEERAKGNILERFSAQQFPDLHSELNLSSLELGDSALYFCASSAGDGTQYFGPGTRLLVL.

V usage is TRBV30 and J usage is TRBJ1-1; 7 bases map to TRBD1. V trimming: 5 bases; J trimming: 3 bases; junction bases outside the gene matches: 6. The CDR3 has 13 amino acids. Germline-derived CDR1 and CDR2 are GTSNPN and SVGIG (reference sequence). The CDR3 nucleotides are TGTGCCTGGTCTAAGGGACAGCACACTGAAGCTTTCTTT. Translating gives CAWSKGQHTEAFF.